A selection of T cell receptor beta chains follows, all from one sample in a study of shared clonotypes between healthy human individuals. Sequenced by immunoSEQ multiplex PCR; TCRdb stores in-frame clones only, minus some. The sample has over 950,000 clones, 70% to 80% seen once. The sample was memory CD4+ T cells from PBMCs. The receptors come from a young man in good health. Some clones in this sample may be carry-over from other donors' samples. The CDR3 runs from the conserved cysteine through the conserved F or W. For some rows the clone size is stated as once, few or many, or as a class when expanded; others skip it.

>-|TRBJ2-7|TRBV10-3
CAISEVSQNSYEQYF
>-|TRBJ1-1|TRBV11-2
CASSLGGLPNTEAFF
>-|TRBJ1-5|TRBV2
CASSDRINQPQHF
>-|TRBJ2-3|TRBV18
CASSPTGLSTDTQYF
>-|TRBJ2-1|TRBV5-1
CASSSVAGRHEQFF
>-|TRBJ2-1|TRBV5-1
CASTQSRTGGEQFF
>-|TRBJ2-7|TRBV7-6
CASSSPRGRAEQYF
>-|TRBJ1-4|TRBV28
CASSSQGAGNEKLFF
>-|TRBJ2-3|TRBV28
CASSPSGSSSTDTQYF
>once|TRBJ2-3|TRBV18
CASSLQRGSTDTQYF
>-|TRBJ1-1|TRBV5-1
CASSPRTGTGTEAFF
>-|TRBJ2-1|TRBV28
CASGPAGGEGEQFF
>-|TRBJ1-3|TRBV5-1
CASSLGTGTGNTIYF
>-|TRBJ2-3|TRBV13
CASSLRIELADTQYF
>-|TRBJ1-1|TRBV29-1
CSVLRENTEAFF
>-|TRBJ1-5|TRBV27
CASSPSGGARGGDQPQHF
>-|TRBJ2-7|TRBV5-4
CASSVRGGTYEQYF
>-|TRBJ1-3|TRBV11-2
CASSLDNAIYF
>-|TRBJ1-2|TRBV7-2
CASSLVGIPLGNGYTF
>-|TRBJ2-1|TRBV5-8
CASRGDIIYNEQFF
>-|TRBJ1-2|TRBV9
CASSVASRSEGYTF
>few|TRBJ1-4|TRBV7-2
CASSSPTGNQGKLFF
>-|TRBJ2-1|TRBV9
CASSADSVPSREQFF
>-|TRBJ2-3|TRBV7-2
CASSQSRRGADTQYF
>-|TRBJ2-7|TRBV18
CASSPRAGDDEQYF
>-|TRBJ1-1|TRBV7-9
CASSLHGVEEAFF
>-|TRBJ1-1|TRBV2
CASSVYGTEAFF
>-|TRBJ2-5|TRBV6-1
CATSSSGNVETQYF
>-|TRBJ2-1|TRBV5-1
CASSPTSGDWYEQFF
>few|TRBJ1-2|TRBV5-1
CASSQDTELLFYTF
>-|TRBJ1-4|TRBV7-2
CASSPQGLSEKLFF
>-|TRBJ1-5|TRBV7-8
CASSTLGTVSNQPQHF
>-|TRBJ2-3|TRBV12-5
CASGLYRGEVTDTQYF
>-|TRBJ2-7|TRBV5-6
CASSSRLWTSGNYEQYF
>-|TRBJ1-6|TRBV30
CAWTNNSPLHF
>few|TRBJ1-2|TRBV6-1
CASSTSGHLEMYTF
>-|TRBJ2-3|TRBV11-3
CASSPRGGTKDTQYF
>few|TRBJ2-2|TRBV5-1
CASSFPRDTGELFF
>once|TRBJ1-3|TRBV6-1
CASSEQGTGNTIYF
>-|TRBJ2-2|TRBV27
CASSSQGATGELFF
>few|TRBJ1-2|TRBV7-2
CASSLTGDGNYGYTF
>once|TRBJ2-2|TRBV29-1
CSVPRQGAPGELFF
>few|TRBJ2-5|TRBV2
CASSGTGQETQYF
>-|TRBJ1-3|TRBV11-2
CASSFSGSGNTIYF
>few|TRBJ2-1|TRBV7-9
CASSLGSHRGNEQFF
>-|TRBJ1-3|TRBV5-1
CASSLGQSGNTIYF
>-|TRBJ2-5|TRBV28
CASRGTAQETQYF
>-|TRBJ1-1|TRBV19
CASSVDRGGTEAFF
>once|TRBJ2-7|TRBV28
CASSDRFYEQYF